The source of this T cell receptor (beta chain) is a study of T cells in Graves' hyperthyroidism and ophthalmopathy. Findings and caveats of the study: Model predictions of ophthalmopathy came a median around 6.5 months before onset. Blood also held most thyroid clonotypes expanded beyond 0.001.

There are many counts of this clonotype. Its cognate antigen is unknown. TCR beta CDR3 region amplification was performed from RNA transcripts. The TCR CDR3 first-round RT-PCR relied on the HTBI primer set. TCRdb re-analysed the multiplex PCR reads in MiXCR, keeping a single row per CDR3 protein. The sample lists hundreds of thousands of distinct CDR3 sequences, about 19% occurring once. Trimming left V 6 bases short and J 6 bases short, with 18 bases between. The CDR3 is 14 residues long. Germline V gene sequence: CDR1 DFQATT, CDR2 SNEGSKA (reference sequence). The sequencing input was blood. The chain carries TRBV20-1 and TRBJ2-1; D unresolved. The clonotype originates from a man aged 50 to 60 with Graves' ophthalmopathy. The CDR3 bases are TGCAGTGCCGTACGACTGACGGACCTCAATGAGCAGTTCTTC. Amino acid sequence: CSAVRLTDLNEQFF.